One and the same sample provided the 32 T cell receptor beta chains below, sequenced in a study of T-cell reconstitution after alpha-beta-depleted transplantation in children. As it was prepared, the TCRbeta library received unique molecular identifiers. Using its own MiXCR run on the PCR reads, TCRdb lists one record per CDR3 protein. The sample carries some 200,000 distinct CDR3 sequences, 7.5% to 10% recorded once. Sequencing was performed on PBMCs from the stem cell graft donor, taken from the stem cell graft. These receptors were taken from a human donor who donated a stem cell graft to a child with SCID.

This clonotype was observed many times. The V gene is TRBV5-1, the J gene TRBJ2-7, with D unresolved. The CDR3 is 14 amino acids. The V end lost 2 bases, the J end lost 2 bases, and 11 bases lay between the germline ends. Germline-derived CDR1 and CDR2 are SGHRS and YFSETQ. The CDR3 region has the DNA TGCGCCAGCAGCTTCTCCACACTACCCTACGAGCAGTACTTC. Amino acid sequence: CASSFSTLPYEQYF.

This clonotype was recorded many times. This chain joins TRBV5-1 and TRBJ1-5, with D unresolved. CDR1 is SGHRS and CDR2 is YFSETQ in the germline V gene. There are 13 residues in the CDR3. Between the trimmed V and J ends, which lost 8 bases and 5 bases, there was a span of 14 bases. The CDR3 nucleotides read TGCGCCAGTTCCCTCTACGGGGATCAGCCCCAGCATTTT. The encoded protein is CASSLYGDQPQHF.

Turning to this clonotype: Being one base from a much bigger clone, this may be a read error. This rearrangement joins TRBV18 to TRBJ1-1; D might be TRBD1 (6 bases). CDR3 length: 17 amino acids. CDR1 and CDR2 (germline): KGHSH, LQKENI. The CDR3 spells CDSSPLAPTGLNTEAFF. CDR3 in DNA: TGTGACAGCTCACCACTCGCGCCCACAGGGTTGAACACTGAAGCTTTCTTT.

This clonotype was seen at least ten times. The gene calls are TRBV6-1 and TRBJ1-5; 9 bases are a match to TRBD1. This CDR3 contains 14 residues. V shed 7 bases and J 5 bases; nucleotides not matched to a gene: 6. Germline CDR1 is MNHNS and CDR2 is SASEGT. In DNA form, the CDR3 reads TGTGCCAGCACCCGGGACAGGGCCCATCAGCCCCAGCATTTT. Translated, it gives CASTRDRAHQPQHF.

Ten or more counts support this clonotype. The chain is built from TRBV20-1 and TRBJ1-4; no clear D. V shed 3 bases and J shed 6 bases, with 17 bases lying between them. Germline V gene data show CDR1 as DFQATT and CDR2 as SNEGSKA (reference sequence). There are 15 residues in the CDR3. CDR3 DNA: TGCAGTGCTAGTAATCGCCCAGGAGTGGATGAAAAACTGTTTTTT. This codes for CSASNRPGVDEKLFF.

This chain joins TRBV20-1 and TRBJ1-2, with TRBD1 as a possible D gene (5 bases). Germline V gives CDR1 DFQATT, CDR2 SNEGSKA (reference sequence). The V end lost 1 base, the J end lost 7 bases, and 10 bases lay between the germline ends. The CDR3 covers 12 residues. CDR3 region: CSARVVGPGYTF. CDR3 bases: TGCAGTGCTAGAGTAGTGGGGCCTGGCTACACCTTC.

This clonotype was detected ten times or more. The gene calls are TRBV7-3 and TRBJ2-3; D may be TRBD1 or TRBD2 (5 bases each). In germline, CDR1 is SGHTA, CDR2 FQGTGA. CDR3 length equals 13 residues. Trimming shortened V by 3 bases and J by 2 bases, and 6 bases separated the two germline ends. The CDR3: CASSLGVTDTQYF. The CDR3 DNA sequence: TGTGCCAGCAGCTTGGGGGTCACAGATACGCAGTATTTT.

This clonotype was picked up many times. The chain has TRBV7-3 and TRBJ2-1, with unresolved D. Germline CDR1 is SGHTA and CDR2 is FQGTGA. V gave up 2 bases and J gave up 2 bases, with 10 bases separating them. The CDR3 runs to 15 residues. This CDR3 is CASSLRSPAYNEQFF. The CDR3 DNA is TGTGCCAGCAGCTTACGCAGCCCGGCCTACAATGAGCAGTTCTTC.

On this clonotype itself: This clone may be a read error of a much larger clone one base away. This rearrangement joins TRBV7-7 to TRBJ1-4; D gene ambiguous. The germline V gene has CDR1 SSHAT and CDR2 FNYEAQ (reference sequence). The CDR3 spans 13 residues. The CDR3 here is CASSLGPPGKLLF. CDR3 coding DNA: TGTGCCAGCAGCTTAGGACCTCCTGGAAAACTGCTTTTT.

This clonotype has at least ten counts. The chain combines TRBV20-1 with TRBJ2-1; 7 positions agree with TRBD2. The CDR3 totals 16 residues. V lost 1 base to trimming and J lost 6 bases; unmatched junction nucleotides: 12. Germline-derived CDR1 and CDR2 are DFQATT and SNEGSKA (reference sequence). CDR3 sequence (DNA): TGCAGTGCTAGAGCCCCTCAACTAGCGCCATCCAATGAGCAGTTCTTC. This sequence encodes CSARAPQLAPSNEQFF.

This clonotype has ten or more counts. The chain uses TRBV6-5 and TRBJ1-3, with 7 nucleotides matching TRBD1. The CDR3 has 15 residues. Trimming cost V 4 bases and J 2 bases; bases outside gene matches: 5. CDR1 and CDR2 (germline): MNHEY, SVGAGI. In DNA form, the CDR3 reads TGTGCCAGCAGTTTCTCCGGGACAGCTGGAAACACCATATATTTT. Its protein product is CASSFSGTAGNTIYF.

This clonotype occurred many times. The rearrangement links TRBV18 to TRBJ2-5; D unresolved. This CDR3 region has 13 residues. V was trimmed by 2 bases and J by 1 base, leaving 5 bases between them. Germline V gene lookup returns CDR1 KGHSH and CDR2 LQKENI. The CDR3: CASSPTAQETQYF. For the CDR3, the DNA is TGTGCCAGCTCACCAACTGCCCAAGAGACCCAGTACTTC.

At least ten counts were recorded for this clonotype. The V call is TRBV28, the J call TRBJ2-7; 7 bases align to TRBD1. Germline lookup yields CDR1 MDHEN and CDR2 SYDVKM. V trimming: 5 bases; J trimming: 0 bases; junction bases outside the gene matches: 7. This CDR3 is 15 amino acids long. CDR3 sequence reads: CASSTTGASSYEQYF. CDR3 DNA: TGTGCCAGCAGTACTACAGGGGCGAGCTCCTACGAGCAGTACTTC.

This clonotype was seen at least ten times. In DNA, the CDR3 is TGTGCCATCAGTAAAGCGAGAAACAATGAGCAGTTCTTC. The encoded protein is CAISKARNNEQFF. The gene calls are TRBV10-3 and TRBJ2-1; no firm D call. Germline loops: CDR1 ENHRY, CDR2 SYGVKD. CDR3 length: 13 residues. V was cut by 5 bases and J by 5 bases, with 10 bases left in between.

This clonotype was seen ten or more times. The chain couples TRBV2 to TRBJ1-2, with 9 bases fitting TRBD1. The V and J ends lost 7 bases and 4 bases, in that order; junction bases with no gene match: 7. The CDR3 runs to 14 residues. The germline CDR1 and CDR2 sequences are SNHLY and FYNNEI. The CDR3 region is CASKGQGTLYGYTF. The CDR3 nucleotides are TGTGCCAGCAAAGGACAGGGGACCCTCTATGGCTACACCTTC.

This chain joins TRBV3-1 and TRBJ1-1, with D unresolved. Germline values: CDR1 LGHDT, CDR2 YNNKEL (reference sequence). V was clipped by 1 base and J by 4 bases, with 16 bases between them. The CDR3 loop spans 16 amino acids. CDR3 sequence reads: CASSQGPGRLGTEAFF. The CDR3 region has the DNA TGTGCCAGCAGCCAAGGGCCAGGACGGCTGGGCACTGAAGCTTTCTTT.

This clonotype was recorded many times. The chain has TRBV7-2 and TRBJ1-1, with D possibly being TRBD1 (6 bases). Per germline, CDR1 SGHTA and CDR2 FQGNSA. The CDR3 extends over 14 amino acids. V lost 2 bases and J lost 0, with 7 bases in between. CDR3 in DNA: TGTGCCAGCAGCTTACAGGGGATGAACACTGAAGCTTTCTTT. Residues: CASSLQGMNTEAFF.

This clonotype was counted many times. The CDR3 region is CASSSWSTDTQYF. The CDR3 DNA reads as TGTGCCAGCAGCTCCTGGAGCACAGATACGCAGTATTTT. The gene calls are TRBV5-4 and TRBJ2-3; no clear D gene. The CDR3 totals 13 residues. V lost 3 bases, J lost 0 bases, and 5 bases lay in between. CDR1 and CDR2 (germline): SGHNT, YYREEE (reference sequence).

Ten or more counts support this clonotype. The CDR3 reads CASSYRGGTEAFF. In nucleotides, the CDR3 is TGTGCCAGCAGTTACAGGGGTGGGACTGAAGCTTTCTTT. The rearrangement joins TRBV11-3 to TRBJ1-1, with TRBD1 identical over 7 bases. Losses at the gene ends were 6 bases for V and 5 bases for J; bases not matched to a gene: 6. CDR1 SGHNT and CDR2 YENEEA come from the germline V gene. The CDR3 is made up of 13 amino acids.

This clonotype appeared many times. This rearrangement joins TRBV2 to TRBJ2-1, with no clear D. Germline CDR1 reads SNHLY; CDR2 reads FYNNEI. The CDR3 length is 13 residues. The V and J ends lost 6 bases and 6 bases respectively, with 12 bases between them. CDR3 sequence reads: CASRNRAFNEQFF. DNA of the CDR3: TGTGCCAGCAGGAATCGGGCGTTCAATGAGCAGTTCTTC. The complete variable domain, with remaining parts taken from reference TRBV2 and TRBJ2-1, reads EPEVTQTPSHQVTQMGQEVILRCVPISNHLYFYWYRQILGQKVEFLVSFYNNEISEKSEIFDDQFSVERPDGSNFTLKIRSTKLEDSAMYFCASRNRAFNEQFFGPGTRLTVL.

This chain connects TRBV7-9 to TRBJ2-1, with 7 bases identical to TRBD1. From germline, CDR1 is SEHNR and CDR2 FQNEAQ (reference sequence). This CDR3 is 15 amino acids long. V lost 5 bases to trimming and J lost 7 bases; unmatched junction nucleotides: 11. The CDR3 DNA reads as TGTGCCAGCAGCATGCCGGGACAGATACCGAATGAGCAGTTCTTC. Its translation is CASSMPGQIPNEQFF.

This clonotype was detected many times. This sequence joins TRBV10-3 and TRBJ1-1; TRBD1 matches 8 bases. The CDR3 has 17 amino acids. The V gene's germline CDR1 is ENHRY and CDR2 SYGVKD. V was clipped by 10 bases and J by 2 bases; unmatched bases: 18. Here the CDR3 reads CATLKIGTGDFNTEAFF. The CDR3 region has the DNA TGTGCCACCCTAAAGATCGGGACAGGAGACTTTAACACTGAAGCTTTCTTT.

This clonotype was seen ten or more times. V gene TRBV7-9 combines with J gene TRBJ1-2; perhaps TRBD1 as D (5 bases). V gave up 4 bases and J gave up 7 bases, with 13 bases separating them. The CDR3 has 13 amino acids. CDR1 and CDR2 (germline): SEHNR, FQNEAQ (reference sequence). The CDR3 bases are TGTGCCAGCAGCTCCATCAGGGCACTTGGCTACACCTTC. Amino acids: CASSSIRALGYTF.

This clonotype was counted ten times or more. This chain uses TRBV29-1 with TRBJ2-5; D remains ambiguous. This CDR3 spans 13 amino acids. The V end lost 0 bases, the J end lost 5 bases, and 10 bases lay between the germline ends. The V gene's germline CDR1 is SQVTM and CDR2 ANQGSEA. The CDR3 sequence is CSVEEVQGETQYF. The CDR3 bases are TGCAGCGTTGAAGAGGTCCAAGGGGAGACCCAGTACTTC. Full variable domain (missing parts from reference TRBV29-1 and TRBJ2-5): SAVISQKPSRDICQRGTSLTIQCQVDSQVTMMFWYRQQPGQSLTLIATANQGSEATYESGFVIDKFPISRPNLTFSTLTVSNMSPEDSSIYLCSVEEVQGETQYFGPGTRLLVL.

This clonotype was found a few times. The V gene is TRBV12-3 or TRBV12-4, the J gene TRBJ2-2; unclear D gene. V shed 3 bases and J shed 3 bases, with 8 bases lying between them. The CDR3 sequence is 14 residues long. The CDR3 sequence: CASSFGGDTGELFF. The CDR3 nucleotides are TGTGCCAGCAGTTTTGGCGGCGACACCGGGGAGCTGTTTTTT.

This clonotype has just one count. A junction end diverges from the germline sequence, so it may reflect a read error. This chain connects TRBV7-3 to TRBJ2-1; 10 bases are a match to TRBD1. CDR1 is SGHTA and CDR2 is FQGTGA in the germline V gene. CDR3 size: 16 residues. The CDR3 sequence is CAGSPRDRGSYNEQFF. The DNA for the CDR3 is TGTGCCGGCAGCCCCAGGGACAGGGGTTCCTACAATGAGCAGTTCTTC.

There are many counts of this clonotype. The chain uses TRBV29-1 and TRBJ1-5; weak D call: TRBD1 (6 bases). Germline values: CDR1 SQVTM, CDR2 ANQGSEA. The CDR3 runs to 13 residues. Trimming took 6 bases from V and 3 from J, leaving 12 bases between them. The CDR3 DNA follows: TGCAGCGTCCGGGACACATACAATCAGCCCCAGCATTTT. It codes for CSVRDTYNQPQHF.

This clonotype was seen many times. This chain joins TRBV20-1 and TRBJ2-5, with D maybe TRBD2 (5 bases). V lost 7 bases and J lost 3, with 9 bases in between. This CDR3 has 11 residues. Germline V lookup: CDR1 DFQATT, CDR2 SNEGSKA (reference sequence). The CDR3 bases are TGCAGTGGTGCGAGGGAAGAGACCCAGTACTTC. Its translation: CSGAREETQYF.

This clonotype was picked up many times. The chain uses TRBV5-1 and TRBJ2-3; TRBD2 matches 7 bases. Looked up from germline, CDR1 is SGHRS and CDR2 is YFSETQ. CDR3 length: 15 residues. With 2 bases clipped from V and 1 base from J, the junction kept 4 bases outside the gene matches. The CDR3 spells CASSFISGGTDTQYF. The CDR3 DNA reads TGCGCCAGCAGCTTCATCAGCGGGGGCACAGATACGCAGTATTTT.

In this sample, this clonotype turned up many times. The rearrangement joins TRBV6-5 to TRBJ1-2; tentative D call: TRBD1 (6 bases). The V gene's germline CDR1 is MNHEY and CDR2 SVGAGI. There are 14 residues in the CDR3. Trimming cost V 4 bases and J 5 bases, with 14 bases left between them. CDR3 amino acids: CASSSLTGLYGYTF. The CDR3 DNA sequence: TGTGCCAGCAGTTCCCTAACAGGGCTATATGGCTACACCTTC.

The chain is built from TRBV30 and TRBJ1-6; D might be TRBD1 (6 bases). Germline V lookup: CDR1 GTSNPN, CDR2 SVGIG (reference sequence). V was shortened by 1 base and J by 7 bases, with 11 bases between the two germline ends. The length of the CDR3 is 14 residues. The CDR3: CAWSGGRRNSPLHF. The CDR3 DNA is TGTGCCTGGAGTGGGGGGCGTCGGAATTCACCCCTCCACTTT.

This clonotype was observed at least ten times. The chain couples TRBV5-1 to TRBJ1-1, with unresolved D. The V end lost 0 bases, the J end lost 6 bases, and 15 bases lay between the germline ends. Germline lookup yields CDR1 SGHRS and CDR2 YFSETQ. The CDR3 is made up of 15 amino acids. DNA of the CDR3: TGCGCCAGCAGCTTGGCGGGTGGGATTGGAGCTGAAGCTTTCTTT. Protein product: CASSLAGGIGAEAFF. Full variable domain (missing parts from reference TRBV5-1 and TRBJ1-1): KAGVTQTPRYLIKTRGQQVTLSCSPISGHRSVSWYQQTPGQGLQFLFEYFSETQRNKGNFPGRFSGRQFSNSRSEMNVSTLELGDSALYLCASSLAGGIGAEAFFGQGTRLTVV.